This T cell receptor (beta chain) was recorded in a study of T-cell memory formation after mild COVID-19. This clonotype occurred a few times. TCRdb fed the 5' RACE reads into MiXCR, producing one record per CDR3 protein. Among under 550,000 distinct CDR3 sequences, 18% were seen once, and the ten largest hold about a fifth. CDR3 length: 12 residues. Trimming stripped 3 bases from V and 10 bases from J, with 7 bases between. Germline V gene sequence: CDR1 LGHDT, CDR2 YNNKEL (reference sequence). The chain combines TRBV3-1 with TRBJ1-6; D uncertain. The TCR comes from a man younger than 30 who had mild COVID-19 (a few samples of this study predate the infection). Cell type and time point are not known. Material: PBMCs or a T cell subset sorted from them (not recorded which). DNA of the CDR3: TGTGCCAGCAGCCAGGAGAGATCACCCCTCCACTTT. Encoded protein: CASSQERSPLHF.